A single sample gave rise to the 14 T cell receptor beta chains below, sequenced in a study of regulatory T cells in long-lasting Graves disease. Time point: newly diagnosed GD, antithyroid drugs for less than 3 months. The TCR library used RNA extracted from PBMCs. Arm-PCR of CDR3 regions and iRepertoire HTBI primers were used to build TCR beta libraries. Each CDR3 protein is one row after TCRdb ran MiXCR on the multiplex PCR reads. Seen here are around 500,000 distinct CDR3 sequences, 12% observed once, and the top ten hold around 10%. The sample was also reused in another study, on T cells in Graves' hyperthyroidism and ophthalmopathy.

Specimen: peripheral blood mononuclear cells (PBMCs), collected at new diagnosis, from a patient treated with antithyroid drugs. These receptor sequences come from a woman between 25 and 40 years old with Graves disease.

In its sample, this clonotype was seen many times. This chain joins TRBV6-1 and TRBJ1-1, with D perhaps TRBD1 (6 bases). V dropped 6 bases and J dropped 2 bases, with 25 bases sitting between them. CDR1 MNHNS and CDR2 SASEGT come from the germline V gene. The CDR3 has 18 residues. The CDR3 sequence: CASSTRRGGISANTEAFF. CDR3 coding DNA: TGTGCCAGCAGCACCAGGAGAGGGGGAATCTCGGCTAACACTGAAGCTTTCTTT.

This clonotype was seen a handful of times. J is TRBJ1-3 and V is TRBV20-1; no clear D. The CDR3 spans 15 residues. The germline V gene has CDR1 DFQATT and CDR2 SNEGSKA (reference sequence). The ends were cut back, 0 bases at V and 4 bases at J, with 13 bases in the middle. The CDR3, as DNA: TGCAGTGCTAGAGATCACGGGTCGCCAGGAAACACCATATATTTT. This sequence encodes CSARDHGSPGNTIYF.

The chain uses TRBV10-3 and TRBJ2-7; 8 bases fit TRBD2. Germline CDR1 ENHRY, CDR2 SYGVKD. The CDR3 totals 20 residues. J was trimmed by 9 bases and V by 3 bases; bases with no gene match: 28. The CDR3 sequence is CAISDPGPGTSHLGFRGQYF. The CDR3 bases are TGTGCCATCAGTGACCCGGGCCCTGGGACTAGTCATTTGGGGTTCCGGGGGCAGTACTTC.

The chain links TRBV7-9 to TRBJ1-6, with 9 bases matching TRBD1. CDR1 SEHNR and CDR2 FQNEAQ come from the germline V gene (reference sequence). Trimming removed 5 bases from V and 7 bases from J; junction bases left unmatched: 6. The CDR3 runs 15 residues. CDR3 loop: CASSPGGTGNSPLHF. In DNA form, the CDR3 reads TGTGCCAGCAGCCCGGGGGGGACAGGGAATTCACCCCTCCACTTT. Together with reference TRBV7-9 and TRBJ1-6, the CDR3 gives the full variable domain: DTGVSQNPRHKITKRGQNVTFRCDPISEHNRLYWYRQTLGQGPEFLTYFQNEAQLEKSRLLSDRFSAERPKGSFSTLEIQRTEQGDSAMYLCASSPGGTGNSPLHFGNGTRLTVT.

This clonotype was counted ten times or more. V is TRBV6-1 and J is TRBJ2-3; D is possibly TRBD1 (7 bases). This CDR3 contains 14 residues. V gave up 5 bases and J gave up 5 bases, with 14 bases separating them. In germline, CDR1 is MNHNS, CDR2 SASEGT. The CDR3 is CASSLQGGVDTQYF. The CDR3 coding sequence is TGTGCCAGCAGTCTTCAGGGGGGAGTAGATACGCAGTATTTT.

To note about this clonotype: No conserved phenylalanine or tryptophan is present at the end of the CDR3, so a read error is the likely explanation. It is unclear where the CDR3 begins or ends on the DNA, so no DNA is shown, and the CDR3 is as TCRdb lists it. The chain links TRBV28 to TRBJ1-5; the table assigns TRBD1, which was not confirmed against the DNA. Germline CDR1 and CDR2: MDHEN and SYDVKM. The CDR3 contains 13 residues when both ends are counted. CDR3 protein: CASRRQKNQPQHS.

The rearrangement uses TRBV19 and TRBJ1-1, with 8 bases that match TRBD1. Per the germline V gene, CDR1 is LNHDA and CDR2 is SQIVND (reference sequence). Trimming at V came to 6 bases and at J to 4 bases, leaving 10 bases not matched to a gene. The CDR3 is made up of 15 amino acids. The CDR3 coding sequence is TGTGCCAGTAGGATTAGGACAGGGCCGGCCACTGAAGCTTTCTTT. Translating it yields CASRIRTGPATEAFF.

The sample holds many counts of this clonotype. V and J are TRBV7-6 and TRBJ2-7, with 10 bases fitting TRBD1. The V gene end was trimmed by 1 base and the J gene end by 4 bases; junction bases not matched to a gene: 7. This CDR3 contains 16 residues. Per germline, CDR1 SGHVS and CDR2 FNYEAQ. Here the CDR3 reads CASSLGATGGTYEQYF. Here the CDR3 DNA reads TGTGCCAGCAGCTTAGGAGCGACAGGGGGCACATACGAGCAGTACTTC.

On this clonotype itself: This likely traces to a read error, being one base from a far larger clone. The CDR3 protein is CASSMTGDTEAFF. DNA for the CDR3: TGTGCCAGCAGCATGACAGGGGACACTGAAGCTTTCTTT. V gene TRBV11-2 combines with J gene TRBJ1-1; 8 bases are shared with TRBD1. The ends lost 5 bases at V and 3 bases at J; junction bases unmatched: 2. Germline-derived CDR1 and CDR2 are SGHAT and FQNNGV. The CDR3 runs 13 residues.

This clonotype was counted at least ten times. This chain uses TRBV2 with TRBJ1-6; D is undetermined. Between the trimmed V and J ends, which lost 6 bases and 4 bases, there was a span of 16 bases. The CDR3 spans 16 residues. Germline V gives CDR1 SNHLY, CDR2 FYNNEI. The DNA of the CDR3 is TGTGCCAGCAGAGCTACAGTGGGCGGTTATAATTCACCCCTCCACTTT. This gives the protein CASRATVGGYNSPLHF.

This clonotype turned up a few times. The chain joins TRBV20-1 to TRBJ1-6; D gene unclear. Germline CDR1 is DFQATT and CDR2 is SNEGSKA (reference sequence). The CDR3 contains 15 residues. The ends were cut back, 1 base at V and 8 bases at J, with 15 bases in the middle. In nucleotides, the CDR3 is TGCAGTGCTAGAGTTCCGGGGAGAGATGATTCACCCCTCCACTTT. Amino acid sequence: CSARVPGRDDSPLHF.

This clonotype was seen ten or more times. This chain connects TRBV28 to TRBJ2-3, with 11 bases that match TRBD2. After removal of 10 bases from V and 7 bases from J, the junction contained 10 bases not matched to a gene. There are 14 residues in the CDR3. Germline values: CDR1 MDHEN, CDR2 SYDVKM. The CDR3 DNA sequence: TGTGCCACCCGACTAGCGGGACCTCGAAATACGCAGTATTTT. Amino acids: CATRLAGPRNTQYF.

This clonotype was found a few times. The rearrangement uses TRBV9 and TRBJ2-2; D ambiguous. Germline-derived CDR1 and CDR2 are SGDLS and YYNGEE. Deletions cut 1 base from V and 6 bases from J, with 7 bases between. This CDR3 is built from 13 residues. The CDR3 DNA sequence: TGTGCCAGCAGCGTACCCCTTCCCGGGGAGCTGTTTTTT. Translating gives CASSVPLPGELFF.

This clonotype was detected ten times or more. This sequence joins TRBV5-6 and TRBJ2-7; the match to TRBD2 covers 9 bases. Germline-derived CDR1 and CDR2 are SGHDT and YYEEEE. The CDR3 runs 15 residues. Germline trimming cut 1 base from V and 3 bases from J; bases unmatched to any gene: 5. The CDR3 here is CASSLLRLADYEQYF. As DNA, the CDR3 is TGTGCCAGCAGCTTGCTTAGACTAGCGGACTACGAGCAGTACTTC. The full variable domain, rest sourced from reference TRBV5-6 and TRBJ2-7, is DAGVTQSPTHLIKTRGQQVTLRCSPKSGHDTVSWYQQALGQGPQFIFQYYEEEERQRGNFPDRFSGHQFPNYSSELNVNALLLGDSALYLCASSLLRLADYEQYFGPGTRLTVT.